This T cell receptor (beta chain) appears in the sequencing data of a study of T cell changes during pregnancy in multiple sclerosis. The repertoire was sequenced with immunoSEQ multiplex PCR; TCRdb's copy has only in-frame clones and lacks some. The sample contains 69,000 or so clones, around 90% of which appear only once. Germline V CDR1 and CDR2: KGHSH, LQKENI. The CDR3 is made up of 18 amino acids. V was pared by 1 base and J by 4 bases, with 22 bases between. The chain combines TRBV18 with TRBJ1-1; D possibly corresponds to TRBD1 (6 bases). The sequenced sample was CD4+ T cells from peripheral blood mononuclear cells, obtained in the third trimester of pregnancy. This receptor was taken from a female donor in good health, enrolled as a control in a pregnancy study. The CDR3 is CASSPLLSNRERVTEAFF. The CDR3 nucleotides are TGTGCCAGCTCACCACTCTTGTCAAACAGGGAACGGGTCACTGAAGCTTTCTTT.